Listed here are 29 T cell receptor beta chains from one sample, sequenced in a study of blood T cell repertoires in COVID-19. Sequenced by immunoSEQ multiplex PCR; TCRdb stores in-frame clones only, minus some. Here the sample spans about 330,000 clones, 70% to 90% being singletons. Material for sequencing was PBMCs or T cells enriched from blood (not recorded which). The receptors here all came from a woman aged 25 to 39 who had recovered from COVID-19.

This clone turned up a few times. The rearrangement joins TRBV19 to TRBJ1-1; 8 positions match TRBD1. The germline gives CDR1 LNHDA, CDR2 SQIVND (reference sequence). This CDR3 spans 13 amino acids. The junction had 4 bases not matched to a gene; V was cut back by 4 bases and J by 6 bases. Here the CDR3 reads CASSRQGRAEAFF. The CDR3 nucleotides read TGTGCCAGTAGTAGACAGGGGCGCGCTGAAGCTTTCTTT.

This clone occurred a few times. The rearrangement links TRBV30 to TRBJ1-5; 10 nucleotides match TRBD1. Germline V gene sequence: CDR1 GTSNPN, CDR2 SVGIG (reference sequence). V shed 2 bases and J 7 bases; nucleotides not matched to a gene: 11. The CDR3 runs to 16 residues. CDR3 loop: CAWSPPGQGFWQPQHF. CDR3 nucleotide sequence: TGTGCCTGGAGTCCACCGGGACAGGGGTTTTGGCAGCCCCAGCATTTT.

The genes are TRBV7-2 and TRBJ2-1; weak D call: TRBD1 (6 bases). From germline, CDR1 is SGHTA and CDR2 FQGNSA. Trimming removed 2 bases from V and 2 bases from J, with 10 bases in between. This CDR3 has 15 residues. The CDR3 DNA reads TGTGCCAGCAGCTTACGTCCAGGGGCCTACAATGAGCAGTTCTTC. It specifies CASSLRPGAYNEQFF. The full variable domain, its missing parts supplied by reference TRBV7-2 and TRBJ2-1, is GAGVSQSPSNKVTEKGKDVELRCDPISGHTALYWYRQSLGQGLEFLIYFQGNSAPDKSGLPSDRFSAERTGGSVSTLTIQRTQQEDSAVYLCASSLRPGAYNEQFFGPGTRLTVL.

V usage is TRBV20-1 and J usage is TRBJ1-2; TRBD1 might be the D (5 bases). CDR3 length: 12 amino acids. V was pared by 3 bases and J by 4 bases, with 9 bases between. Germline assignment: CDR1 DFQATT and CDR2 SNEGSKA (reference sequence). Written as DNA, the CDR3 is TGCAGTGCTAGTCTCCAGGGCTATGGCTACACCTTC. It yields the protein CSASLQGYGYTF.

CDR3 coding DNA: TGTGCCAGCAGCTCGGACAGCTATGGCTACACCTTC. Translation gives CASSSDSYGYTF. This sequence joins TRBV11-2 and TRBJ1-2, with D perhaps matching TRBD1 (6 bases). The germline V and J ends were trimmed by 4 bases and 4 bases, with 7 bases remaining between them. The CDR3 totals 12 residues. Germline V gene lookup returns CDR1 SGHAT and CDR2 FQNNGV. Using reference TRBV11-2 and TRBJ1-2 for the parts outside the CDR3, the full variable domain is EAGVAQSPRYKIIEKRQSVAFWCNPISGHATLYWYQQILGQGPKLLIQFQNNGVVDDSQLPKDRFSAERLKGVDSTLKIQPAKLEDSAVYLCASSSDSYGYTFGSGTRLTVV.

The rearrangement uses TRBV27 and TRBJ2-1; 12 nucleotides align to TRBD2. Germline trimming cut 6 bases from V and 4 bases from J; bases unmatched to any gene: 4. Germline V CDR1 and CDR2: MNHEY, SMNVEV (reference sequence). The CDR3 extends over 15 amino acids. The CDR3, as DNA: TGTGCCAGCAGGCCTAGCGGGGGGGTTTACAATGAGCAGTTCTTC. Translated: CASRPSGGVYNEQFF.

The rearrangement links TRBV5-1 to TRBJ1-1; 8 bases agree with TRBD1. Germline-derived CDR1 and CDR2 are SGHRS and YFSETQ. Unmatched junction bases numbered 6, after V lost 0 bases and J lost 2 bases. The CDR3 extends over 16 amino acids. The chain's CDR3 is CASSLAGTGTNTEAFF. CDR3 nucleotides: TGCGCCAGCAGCTTGGCCGGGACAGGTACTAACACTGAAGCTTTCTTT.

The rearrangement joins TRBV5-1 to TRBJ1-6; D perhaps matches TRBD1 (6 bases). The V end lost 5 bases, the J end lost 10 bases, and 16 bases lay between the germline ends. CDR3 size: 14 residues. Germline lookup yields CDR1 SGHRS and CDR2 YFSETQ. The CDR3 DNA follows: TGCGCCAGCAGTTCGGACAGCAGAGGATCACCCCTCCACTTT. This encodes CASSSDSRGSPLHF.

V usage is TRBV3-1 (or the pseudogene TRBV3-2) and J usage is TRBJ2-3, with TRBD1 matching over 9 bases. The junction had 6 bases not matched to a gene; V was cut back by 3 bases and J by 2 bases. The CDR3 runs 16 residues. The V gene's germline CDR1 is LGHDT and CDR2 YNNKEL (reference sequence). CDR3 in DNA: TGTGCCAGCAGCCACCGCAGGACAGGGGTCACAGATACGCAGTATTTT. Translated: CASSHRRTGVTDTQYF.

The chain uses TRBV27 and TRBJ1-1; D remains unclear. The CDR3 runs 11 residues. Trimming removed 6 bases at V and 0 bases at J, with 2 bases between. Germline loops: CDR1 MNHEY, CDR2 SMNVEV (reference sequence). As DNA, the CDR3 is TGTGCCAGCAGCTTGAACACTGAAGCTTTCTTT. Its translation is CASSLNTEAFF.

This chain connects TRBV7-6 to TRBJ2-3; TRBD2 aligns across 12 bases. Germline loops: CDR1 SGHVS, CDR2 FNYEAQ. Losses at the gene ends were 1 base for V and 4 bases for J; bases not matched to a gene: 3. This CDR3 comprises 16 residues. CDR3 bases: TGTGCCAGCAGCTTAGTGGCTAGCGGGGGGGCAGATACGCAGTATTTT. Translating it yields CASSLVASGGADTQYF.

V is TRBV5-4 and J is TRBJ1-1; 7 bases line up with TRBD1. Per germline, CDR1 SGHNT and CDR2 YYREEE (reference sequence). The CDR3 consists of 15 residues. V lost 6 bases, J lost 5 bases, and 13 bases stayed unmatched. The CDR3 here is CASTSSGGKWTEAFF. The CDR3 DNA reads TGTGCCAGCACCTCCTCAGGGGGAAAGTGGACTGAAGCTTTCTTT. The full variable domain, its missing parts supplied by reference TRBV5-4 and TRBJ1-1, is ETGVTQSPTHLIKTRGQQVTLRCSSQSGHNTVSWYQQALGQGPQFIFQYYREEENGRGNFPPRFSGLQFPNYSSELNVNALELDDSALYLCASTSSGGKWTEAFFGQGTRLTVV.

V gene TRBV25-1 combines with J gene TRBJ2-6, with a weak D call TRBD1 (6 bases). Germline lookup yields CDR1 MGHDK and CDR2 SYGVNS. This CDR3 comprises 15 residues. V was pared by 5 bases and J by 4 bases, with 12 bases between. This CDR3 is CASSTQGSGANVLTF. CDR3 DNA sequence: TGTGCCAGCAGTACCCAGGGGTCCGGGGCCAACGTCCTGACTTTC.

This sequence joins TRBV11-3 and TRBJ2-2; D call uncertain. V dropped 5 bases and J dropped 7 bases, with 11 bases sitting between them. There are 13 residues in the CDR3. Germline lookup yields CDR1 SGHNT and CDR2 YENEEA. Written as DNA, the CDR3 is TGTGCCAGCAGCCCCCGACCAGGCGGGGAGCTGTTTTTT. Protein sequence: CASSPRPGGELFF.

The CDR3 DNA follows: TGCGCCAGCAGCCGTCAAATACTAACAGGGATGAACACTGAAGCTTTCTTT. It encodes CASSRQILTGMNTEAFF. This sequence joins TRBV4-3 and TRBJ1-1, with D maybe TRBD1 (6 bases). V lost 4 bases and J 0 bases, leaving 18 bases between the germline ends. In germline, CDR1 is LGHNA, CDR2 YSLEER. The CDR3 has 17 residues.

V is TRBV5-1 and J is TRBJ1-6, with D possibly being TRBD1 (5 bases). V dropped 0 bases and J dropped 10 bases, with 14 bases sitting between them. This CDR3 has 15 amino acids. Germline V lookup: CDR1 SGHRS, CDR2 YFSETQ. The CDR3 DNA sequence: TGCGCCAGCAGCTTGGCGTCGGAGGGGCCCTCACCCCTCCACTTT. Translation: CASSLASEGPSPLHF.

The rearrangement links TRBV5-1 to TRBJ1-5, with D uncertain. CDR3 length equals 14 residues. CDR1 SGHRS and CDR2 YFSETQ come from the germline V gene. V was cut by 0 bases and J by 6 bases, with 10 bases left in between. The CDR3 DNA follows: TGCGCCAGCAGCTTGGGTGGTGGAGGTCAGCCCCAGCATTTT. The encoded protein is CASSLGGGGQPQHF.

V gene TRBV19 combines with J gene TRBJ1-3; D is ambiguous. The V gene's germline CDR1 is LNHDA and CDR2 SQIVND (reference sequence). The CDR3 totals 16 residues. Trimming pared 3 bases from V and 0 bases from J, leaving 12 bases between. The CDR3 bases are TGTGCCAGTAGTATTTTTTCCGGGAGCTCTGGAAACACCATATATTTT. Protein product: CASSIFSGSSGNTIYF.

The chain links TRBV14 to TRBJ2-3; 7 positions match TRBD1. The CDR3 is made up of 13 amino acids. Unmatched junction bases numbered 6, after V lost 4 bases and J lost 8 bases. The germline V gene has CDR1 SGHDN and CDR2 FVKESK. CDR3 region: CASSRDRAFTQYF. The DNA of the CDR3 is TGTGCCAGCAGCCGAGACAGGGCGTTTACGCAGTATTTT.

The CDR3 DNA follows: TGTGCCAGCAGCTTTTGGGGGGTCAACACTGAAGCTTTCTTT. This sequence encodes CASSFWGVNTEAFF. The chain carries TRBV5-4 and TRBJ1-1, with D maybe TRBD1 (5 bases). V gave up 2 bases and J gave up 2 bases, with 10 bases separating them. Germline V lookup: CDR1 SGHNT, CDR2 YYREEE (reference sequence). This CDR3 has 14 residues.

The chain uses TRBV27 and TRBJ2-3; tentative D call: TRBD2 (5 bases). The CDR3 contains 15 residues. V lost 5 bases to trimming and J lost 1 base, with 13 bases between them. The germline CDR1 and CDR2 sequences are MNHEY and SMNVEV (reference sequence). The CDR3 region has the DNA TGTGCCAGCAGTCTTAGCCCCGGGGGCACAGATACGCAGTATTTT. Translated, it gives CASSLSPGGTDTQYF.

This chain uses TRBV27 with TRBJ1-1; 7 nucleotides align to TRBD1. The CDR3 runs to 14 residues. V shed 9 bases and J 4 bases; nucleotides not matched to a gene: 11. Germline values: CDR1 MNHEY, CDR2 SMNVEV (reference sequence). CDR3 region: CASLRWAGGTEAFF. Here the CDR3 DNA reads TGTGCCAGTCTTCGCTGGGCAGGGGGCACTGAAGCTTTCTTT.

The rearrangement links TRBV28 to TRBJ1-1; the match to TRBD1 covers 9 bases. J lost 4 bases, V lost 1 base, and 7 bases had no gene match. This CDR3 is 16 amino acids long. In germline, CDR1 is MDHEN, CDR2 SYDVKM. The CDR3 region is CASSLLETGGITEAFF. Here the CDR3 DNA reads TGTGCCAGCAGTTTATTAGAGACAGGGGGGATCACTGAAGCTTTCTTT.

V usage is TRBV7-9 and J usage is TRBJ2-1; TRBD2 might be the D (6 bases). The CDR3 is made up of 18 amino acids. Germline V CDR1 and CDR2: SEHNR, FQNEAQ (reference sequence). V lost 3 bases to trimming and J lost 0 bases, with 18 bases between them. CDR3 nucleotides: TGTGCCAGCAGCTTTGGACTATCATCCACCTTCTCCTACAATGAGCAGTTCTTC. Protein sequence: CASSFGLSSTFSYNEQFF.

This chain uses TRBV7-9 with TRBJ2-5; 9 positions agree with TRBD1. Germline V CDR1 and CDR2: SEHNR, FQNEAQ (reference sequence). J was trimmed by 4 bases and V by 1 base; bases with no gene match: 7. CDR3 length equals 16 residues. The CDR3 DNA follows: TGTGCCAGCAGCTTAGTTGGGGACAGGGCTAGAGAGACCCAGTACTTC. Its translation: CASSLVGDRARETQYF.

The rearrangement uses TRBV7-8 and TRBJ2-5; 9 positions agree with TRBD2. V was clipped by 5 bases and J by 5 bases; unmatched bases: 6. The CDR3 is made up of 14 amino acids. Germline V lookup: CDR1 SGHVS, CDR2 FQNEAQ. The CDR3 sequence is CASSSSGGYETQYF. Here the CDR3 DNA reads TGTGCCAGCAGCAGTAGCGGGGGCTATGAGACCCAGTACTTC.

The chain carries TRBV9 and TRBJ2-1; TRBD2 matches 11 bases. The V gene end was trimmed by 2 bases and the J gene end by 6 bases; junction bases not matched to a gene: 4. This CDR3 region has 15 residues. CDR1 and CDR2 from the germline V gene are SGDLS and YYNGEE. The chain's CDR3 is CASSVYSGGANEQFF. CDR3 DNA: TGTGCCAGCAGCGTTTATAGCGGGGGGGCCAATGAGCAGTTCTTC.

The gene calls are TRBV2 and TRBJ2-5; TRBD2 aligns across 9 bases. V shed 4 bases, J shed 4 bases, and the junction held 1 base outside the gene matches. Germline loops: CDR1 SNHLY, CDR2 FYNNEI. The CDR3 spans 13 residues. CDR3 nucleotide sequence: TGTGCCAGCAGTGCTAGCGGGGTAGAGACCCAGTACTTC. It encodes CASSASGVETQYF.

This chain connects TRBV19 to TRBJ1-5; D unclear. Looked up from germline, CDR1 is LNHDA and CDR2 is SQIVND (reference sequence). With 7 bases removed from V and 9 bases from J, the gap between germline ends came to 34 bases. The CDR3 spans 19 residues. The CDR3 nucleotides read TGTGCCAGTAAAACCGGGGTATGGCAGCGCCAGCCAAAGATCCTGCCCCAGCATTTT. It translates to CASKTGVWQRQPKILPQHF.